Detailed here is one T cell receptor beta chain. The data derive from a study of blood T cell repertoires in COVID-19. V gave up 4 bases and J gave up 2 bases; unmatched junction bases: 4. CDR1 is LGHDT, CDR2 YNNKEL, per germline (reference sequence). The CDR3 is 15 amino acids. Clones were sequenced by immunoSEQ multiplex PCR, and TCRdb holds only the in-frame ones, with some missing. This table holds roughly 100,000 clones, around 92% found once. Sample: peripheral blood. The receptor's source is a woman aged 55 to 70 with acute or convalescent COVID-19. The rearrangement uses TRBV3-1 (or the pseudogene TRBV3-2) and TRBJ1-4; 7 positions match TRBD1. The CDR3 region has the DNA TGTGCCAGCAGCCTACTACAGGGGACTAATGAAAAACTGTTTTTT. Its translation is CASSLLQGTNEKLFF.